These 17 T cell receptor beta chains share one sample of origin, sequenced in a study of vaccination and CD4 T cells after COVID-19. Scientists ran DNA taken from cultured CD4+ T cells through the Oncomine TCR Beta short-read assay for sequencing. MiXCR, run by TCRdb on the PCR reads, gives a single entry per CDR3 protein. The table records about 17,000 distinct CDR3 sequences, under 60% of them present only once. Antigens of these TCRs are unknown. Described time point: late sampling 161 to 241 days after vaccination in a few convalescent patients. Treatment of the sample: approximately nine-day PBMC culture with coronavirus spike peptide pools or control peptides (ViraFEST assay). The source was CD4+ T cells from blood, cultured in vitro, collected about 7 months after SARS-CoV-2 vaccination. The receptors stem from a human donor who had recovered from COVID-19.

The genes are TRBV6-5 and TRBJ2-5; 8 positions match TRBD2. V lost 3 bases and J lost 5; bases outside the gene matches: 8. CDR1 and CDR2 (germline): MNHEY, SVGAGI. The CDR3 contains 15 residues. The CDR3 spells CASSYLAGHLETQYF. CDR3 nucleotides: TGTGCCAGCAGTTATTTAGCGGGACACTTGGAGACCCAGTACTTC.

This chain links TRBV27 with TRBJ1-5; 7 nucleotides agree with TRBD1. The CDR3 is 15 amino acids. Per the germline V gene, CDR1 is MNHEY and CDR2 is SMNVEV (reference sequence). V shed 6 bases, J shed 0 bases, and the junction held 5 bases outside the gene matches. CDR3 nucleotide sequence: TGTGCCAGCAGCCGACAGGGCCCTAGCAATCAGCCCCAGCATTTT. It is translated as CASSRQGPSNQPQHF.

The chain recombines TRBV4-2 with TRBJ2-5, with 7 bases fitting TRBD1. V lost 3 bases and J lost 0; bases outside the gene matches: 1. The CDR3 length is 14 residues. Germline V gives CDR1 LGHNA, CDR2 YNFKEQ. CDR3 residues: CASSQGQHQETQYF. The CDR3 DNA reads TGTGCCAGCAGCCAGGGACAGCACCAAGAGACCCAGTACTTC.

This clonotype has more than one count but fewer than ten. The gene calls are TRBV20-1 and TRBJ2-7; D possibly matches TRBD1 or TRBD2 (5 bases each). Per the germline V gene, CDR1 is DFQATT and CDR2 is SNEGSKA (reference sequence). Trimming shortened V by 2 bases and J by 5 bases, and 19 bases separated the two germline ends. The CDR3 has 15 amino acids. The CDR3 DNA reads TGCAGTGCTAGAATGGCTCAGGGAGAGGGCAACGAGCAGTACTTC. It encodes CSARMAQGEGNEQYF.

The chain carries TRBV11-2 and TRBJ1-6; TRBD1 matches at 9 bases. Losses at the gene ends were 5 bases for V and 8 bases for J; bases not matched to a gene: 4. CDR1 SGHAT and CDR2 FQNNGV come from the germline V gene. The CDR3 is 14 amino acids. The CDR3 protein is CASSPGQGDSPLHF. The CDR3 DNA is TGTGCCAGCAGCCCGGGACAGGGAGATTCACCCCTCCACTTT.

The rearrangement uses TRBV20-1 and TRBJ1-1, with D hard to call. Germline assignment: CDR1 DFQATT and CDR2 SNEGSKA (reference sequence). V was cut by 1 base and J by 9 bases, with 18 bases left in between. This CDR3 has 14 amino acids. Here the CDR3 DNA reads TGCAGTGCTAGAGTTATAAAGGTCCCTACTCAAGCTTTCTTT. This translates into CSARVIKVPTQAFF.

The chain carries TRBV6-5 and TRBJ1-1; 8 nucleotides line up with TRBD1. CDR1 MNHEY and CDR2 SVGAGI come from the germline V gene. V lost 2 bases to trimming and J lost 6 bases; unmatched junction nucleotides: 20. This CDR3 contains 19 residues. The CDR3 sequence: CASSYRGGAGGAGAAEAFF. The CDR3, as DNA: TGTGCCAGCAGTTACCGAGGGGGGGCAGGGGGCGCTGGAGCTGCTGAAGCTTTCTTT.

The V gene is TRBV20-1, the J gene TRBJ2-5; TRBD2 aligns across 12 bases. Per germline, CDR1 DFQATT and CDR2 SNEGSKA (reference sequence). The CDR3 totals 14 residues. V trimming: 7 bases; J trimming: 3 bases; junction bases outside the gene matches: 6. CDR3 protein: CSGLAGGPEETQYF. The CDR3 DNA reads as TGCAGTGGTCTAGCGGGGGGGCCTGAAGAGACCCAGTACTTC.

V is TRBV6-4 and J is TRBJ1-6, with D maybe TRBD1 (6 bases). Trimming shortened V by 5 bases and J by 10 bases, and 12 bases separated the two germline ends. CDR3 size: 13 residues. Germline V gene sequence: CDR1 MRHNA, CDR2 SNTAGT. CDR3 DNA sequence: TGTGCCAGCAGTTCGGACAGCAGATCACCCCTCCACTTT. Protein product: CASSSDSRSPLHF.

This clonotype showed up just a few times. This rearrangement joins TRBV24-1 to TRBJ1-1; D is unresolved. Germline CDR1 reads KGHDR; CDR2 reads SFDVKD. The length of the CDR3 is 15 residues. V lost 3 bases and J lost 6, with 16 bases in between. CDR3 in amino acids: CATSDPAEKRPEAFF. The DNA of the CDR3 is TGTGCCACCAGTGATCCCGCCGAAAAAAGGCCTGAAGCTTTCTTT.

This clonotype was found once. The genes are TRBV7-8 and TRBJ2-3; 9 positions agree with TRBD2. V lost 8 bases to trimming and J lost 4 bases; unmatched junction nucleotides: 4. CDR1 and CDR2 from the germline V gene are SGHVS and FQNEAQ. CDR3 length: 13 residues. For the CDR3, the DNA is TGTGCCAGCTGTCTAGCGGGATCAGATACGCAGTATTTT. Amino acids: CASCLAGSDTQYF.

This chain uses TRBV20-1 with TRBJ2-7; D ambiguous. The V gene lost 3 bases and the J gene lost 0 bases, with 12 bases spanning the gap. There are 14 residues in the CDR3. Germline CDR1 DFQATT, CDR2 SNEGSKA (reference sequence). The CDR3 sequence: CSASRSAGSYEQYF. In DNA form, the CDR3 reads TGCAGTGCTAGTCGGTCCGCCGGCTCCTACGAGCAGTACTTC.

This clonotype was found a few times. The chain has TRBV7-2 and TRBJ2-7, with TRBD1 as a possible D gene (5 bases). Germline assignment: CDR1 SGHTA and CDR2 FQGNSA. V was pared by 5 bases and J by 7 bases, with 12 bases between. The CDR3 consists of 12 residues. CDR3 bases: TGTGCCAGCAGCCCCCTCAACAGGGAGCAGTACTTC. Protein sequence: CASSPLNREQYF.

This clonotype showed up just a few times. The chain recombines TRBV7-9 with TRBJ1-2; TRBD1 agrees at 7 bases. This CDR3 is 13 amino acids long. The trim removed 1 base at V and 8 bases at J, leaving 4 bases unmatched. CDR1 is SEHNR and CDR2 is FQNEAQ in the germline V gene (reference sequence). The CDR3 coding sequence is TGTGCCAGCAGCTTAGAAGGGGGCCTCGGCTACACCTTC. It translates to CASSLEGGLGYTF.

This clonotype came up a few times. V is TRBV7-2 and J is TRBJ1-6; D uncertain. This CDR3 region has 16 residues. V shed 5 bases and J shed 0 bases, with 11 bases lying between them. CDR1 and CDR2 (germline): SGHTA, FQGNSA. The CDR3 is CASSPKGNSYNSPLHF. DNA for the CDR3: TGTGCCAGCAGCCCAAAGGGAAACTCCTATAATTCACCCCTCCACTTT.

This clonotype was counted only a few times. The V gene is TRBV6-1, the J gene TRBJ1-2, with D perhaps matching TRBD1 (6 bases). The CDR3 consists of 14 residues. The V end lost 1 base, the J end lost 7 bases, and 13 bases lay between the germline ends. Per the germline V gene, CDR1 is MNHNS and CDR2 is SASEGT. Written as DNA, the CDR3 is TGTGCCAGCAGTGAAGGGGGGGGCGTGGGTGGCTACACCTTC. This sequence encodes CASSEGGGVGGYTF.

CDR3 in amino acids: CSARGQPPLRQTQYF. CDR3 DNA sequence: TGCAGTGCTAGGGGGCAGCCACCGTTGCGGCAGACCCAGTACTTC. The chain combines TRBV20-1 with TRBJ2-5; perhaps TRBD1 as D (5 bases). This CDR3 comprises 15 residues. V was shortened by 3 bases and J by 6 bases, with 20 bases between the two germline ends. Germline loops: CDR1 DFQATT, CDR2 SNEGSKA (reference sequence).